This T cell receptor beta chain was captured in a study of cytomegalovirus exposure and HLA in healthy donors. Comment on this clone: Its antigen is not identified. Within the sample, other DNA sequences also encode this same CDR3.

The germline V and J ends were trimmed by 3 bases and 0 bases, with 5 bases remaining between them. This CDR3 region has 14 residues. The germline CDR1 and CDR2 sequences are LNHDA and SQIVND (reference sequence). Study conclusions and caveats: When the data were analyzed later, several of the most significant clusters appeared to be linked to common viral pathogens. The classifier, whose performance was assessed in both the original and validation cohorts, reportedly diagnosed cytomegalovirus status with high specificity and sensitivity. By a later analysis, the bulk of CMV-associated TCR beta chains appeared HLA-restricted.

Researchers ran the PCR with 60 Vbeta and 13 Jbeta primers. Produced via immunoSEQ multiplex PCR; TCRdb's table is partial and in-frame only. The sample records 150,000 to 200,000 clones, around 79% being singletons. This chain links TRBV19 with TRBJ1-4; D is unresolved. The TCR was taken from a man in his fifties or sixties in good health and CMV-seropositive. Source material: PBMCs. The CDR3 loop reads CASSMGATNEKLFF. In DNA form, the CDR3 reads TGTGCCAGTAGTATGGGAGCAACTAATGAAAAACTGTTTTTT. The full variable domain, rest sourced from reference TRBV19 and TRBJ1-4, is DGGITQSPKYLFRKEGQNVTLSCEQNLNHDAMYWYRQDPGQGLRLIYYSQIVNDFQKGDIAEGYSVSREKKESFPLTVTSAQKNPTAFYLCASSMGATNEKLFFGSGTQLSVL.